The 25 T cell receptor beta chains below all came from one sample that was sequenced in a study of sequential checkpoint blockade in melanoma. The table came from immunoSEQ multiplex PCR; TCRdb's copy has only in-frame clones and leaves some out. Of over 10,000 clones in the sample, 65% to 85% were seen once. Sample treatment: randomized to nivolumab then ipilimumab (arm A) or the reverse (arm B). The material sequenced was CD8+ T cells sorted from blood (inferred from file names), taken from a patient given nivolumab and ipilimumab in sequence. The source of these receptors is a human donor with melanoma.

The J gene is TRBJ2-7, the V gene TRBV4-2, with 9 bases lining up with TRBD2. V lost 3 bases and J lost 3; bases outside the gene matches: 6. Germline CDR1 and CDR2: LGHNA and YNFKEQ. This CDR3 is 15 amino acids long. The CDR3: CASSHTTLAGYEQYF. Written as DNA, the CDR3 is TGTGCCAGCAGCCACACAACACTAGCGGGCTACGAGCAGTACTTC.

The chain has TRBV6-1 and TRBJ1-5, with TRBD1 identical over 11 bases. This CDR3 spans 15 amino acids. Germline CDR1 MNHNS, CDR2 SASEGT. Trimming at V came to 6 bases and at J to 2 bases, leaving 3 bases not matched to a gene. CDR3 bases: TGTGCCAGCAGGGACAGGGGGCTAGGCAATCAGCCCCAGCATTTT. As protein: CASRDRGLGNQPQHF.

The chain is built from TRBV15 and TRBJ2-5, with a tentative D call TRBD1 (6 bases). The J call may be in error: the DNA end matches TRBJ2-7 better. Germline V lookup: CDR1 LNHNV, CDR2 YYDKDF (reference sequence). This CDR3 has 14 residues. CDR3 coding DNA: TGTGCCACCAGCGGTTGGCAGGGGTTGAACGAGCAGTACTTC. It codes for CATSGWQGLNEQYF.

The chain uses TRBV28 and TRBJ2-7; possible D gene TRBD2, 6 bases. The CDR3 loop spans 11 amino acids. With 8 bases removed from V and 3 bases from J, the gap between germline ends came to 8 bases. Germline CDR1 reads MDHEN; CDR2 reads SYDVKM. CDR3 region: CASGGSYEQYF. The CDR3 DNA reads as TGTGCCAGCGGGGGGAGCTACGAGCAGTACTTC.

CDR3 residues: CASSLTGVGNQPQHF. The CDR3 nucleotides are TGTGCCAGCAGTTTAACCGGGGTAGGCAATCAGCCCCAGCATTTT. V usage is TRBV28 and J usage is TRBJ1-5, with D unresolved. Trimming removed 2 bases from V and 2 bases from J, with 10 bases in between. The CDR3 sequence is 15 residues long. The germline CDR1 and CDR2 sequences are MDHEN and SYDVKM.

The chain uses TRBV7-9 and TRBJ2-5; 10 nucleotides align to TRBD2. The CDR3 is 14 amino acids. J gave up 7 bases and V 5 bases, and 7 bases lay outside the gene matches. Germline V gene data show CDR1 as SEHNR and CDR2 as FQNEAQ (reference sequence). CDR3 in DNA: TGTGCCAGCAGCCCTGAGGCTAGCGGGGGGACCCAGTACTTC. Amino acids: CASSPEASGGTQYF.

The gene calls are TRBV6-5 and TRBJ1-5, with TRBD1 matching 9 bases. The germline gives CDR1 MNHEY, CDR2 SVGAGI. The CDR3 spans 14 residues. Unmatched junction bases numbered 6, after V lost 6 bases and J lost 6 bases. CDR3 amino acids: CASRTGGGGQPQHF. The CDR3 DNA reads as TGTGCCAGCAGGACAGGGGGAGGTGGTCAGCCCCAGCATTTT.

This clone has only a few counts. The rearrangement joins TRBV7-6 to TRBJ2-7; 8 bases are shared with TRBD1. The length of the CDR3 is 12 residues. V shed 8 bases, J shed 3 bases, and the junction held 3 bases outside the gene matches. Germline V gene lookup returns CDR1 SGHVS and CDR2 FNYEAQ. This CDR3 is CASGDRGYEQYF. In DNA, the CDR3 is TGTGCCAGCGGAGACAGGGGCTACGAGCAGTACTTC.

The J gene is TRBJ1-5, the V gene TRBV28; weak D call: TRBD1 (6 bases). Trimming stripped 3 bases from V and 4 bases from J, with 22 bases between. The CDR3 length is 18 residues. Germline V CDR1 and CDR2: MDHEN, SYDVKM. The CDR3 DNA follows: TGTGCCAGCAGTTTTTTGCCGGGCAAAGGGGGGGGGAATCAGCCCCAGCATTTT. Its translation: CASSFLPGKGGGNQPQHF.

This chain uses TRBV4-1 with TRBJ2-7; weak D call: TRBD2 (5 bases). From germline, CDR1 is MGHRA and CDR2 YSYEKL. The CDR3 covers 15 residues. V shed 2 bases and J shed 0 bases, with 11 bases lying between them. CDR3 residues: CASSQTAESSYEQYF. The CDR3 DNA reads TGCGCCAGCAGCCAAACAGCGGAAAGCTCCTACGAGCAGTACTTC.

The CDR3 sequence: CASSVEGRVGELFF. In DNA, the CDR3 is TGTGCCAGCAGCGTAGAAGGCCGGGTAGGGGAGCTGTTTTTT. The chain links TRBV9 to TRBJ2-2; D is ambiguous. This CDR3 region has 14 residues. Germline V gene lookup returns CDR1 SGDLS and CDR2 YYNGEE. V was cut by 0 bases and J by 8 bases, with 11 bases left in between.

The chain uses TRBV27 and TRBJ1-2; TRBD1 matches at 11 bases. The CDR3 is 14 residues long. V trimming: 8 bases; J trimming: 6 bases; junction bases outside the gene matches: 8. The V gene's germline CDR1 is MNHEY and CDR2 SMNVEV (reference sequence). The CDR3 nucleotides are TGTGCCAGCGGCCCCAGGGACAGGGGGAATGGCTACACCTTC. It is translated as CASGPRDRGNGYTF.

The gene calls are TRBV4-1 and TRBJ1-2, with TRBD1 identical over 9 bases. The V and J ends lost 5 bases and 3 bases, in that order; junction bases with no gene match: 4. Germline V lookup: CDR1 MGHRA, CDR2 YSYEKL. The CDR3 is made up of 14 amino acids. CDR3 in amino acids: CASSTRQGDYGYTF. In DNA form, the CDR3 reads TGCGCCAGCAGCACCCGACAGGGGGACTATGGCTACACCTTC.

To note about this clone: This sample also contains other DNA sequences that code for the same CDR3. J is TRBJ2-7 and V is TRBV27; 10 positions match TRBD1. J lost 0 bases, V lost 2 bases, and 4 bases had no gene match. The CDR3 contains 16 residues. Germline V gene sequence: CDR1 MNHEY, CDR2 SMNVEV (reference sequence). The CDR3 DNA reads as TGTGCCAGCAGTTTAGGGGACAGGGGACTCTCCTACGAGCAGTACTTC. Translation gives CASSLGDRGLSYEQYF.

The rearrangement links TRBV27 to TRBJ2-7, with 8 bases lining up with TRBD1. The V segment lost 10 bases and the J segment 3 bases; nucleotides outside the gene matches: 20. The germline gives CDR1 MNHEY, CDR2 SMNVEV (reference sequence). The CDR3 consists of 17 residues. The chain's CDR3 is CAKSDRVMRRQFYEQYF. The CDR3 bases are TGTGCCAAGTCGGACAGGGTTATGCGGAGGCAATTCTACGAGCAGTACTTC.

With respect to this clone: Other DNA sequences from this sample encode an identical CDR3 as well. The chain links TRBV27 to TRBJ1-1, with TRBD1 matching 8 bases. The V segment lost 6 bases and the J segment 2 bases; nucleotides outside the gene matches: 8. Per the germline V gene, CDR1 is MNHEY and CDR2 is SMNVEV (reference sequence). The CDR3 contains 15 residues. The CDR3 loop reads CASRDREDGNTEAFF. The CDR3 DNA is TGTGCCAGCAGGGACAGGGAGGATGGAAACACTGAAGCTTTCTTT.

This clone was detected only once. The gene calls are TRBV7-9 and TRBJ1-1; 7 bases are shared with TRBD1. Germline CDR1 reads SEHNR; CDR2 reads FQNEAQ (reference sequence). The trim removed 3 bases at V and 4 bases at J, leaving 5 bases unmatched. This CDR3 is 14 amino acids long. The CDR3 DNA sequence: TGTGCCAGCAGCTTTGGACAGGTCCCCACTGAAGCTTTCTTT. Amino acids: CASSFGQVPTEAFF.

V and J are TRBV6-1 and TRBJ1-2; D perhaps matches TRBD1 (5 bases). Germline V gene lookup returns CDR1 MNHNS and CDR2 SASEGT. Trimming cost V 1 base and J 4 bases, with 10 bases left between them. CDR3 length: 14 amino acids. DNA of the CDR3: TGTGCCAGCAGTGAAGTGGGGGGGGGCTATGGCTACACCTTC. Protein product: CASSEVGGGYGYTF.

The rearrangement joins TRBV5-1 to TRBJ1-2, with unresolved D. This CDR3 region has 12 residues. Looked up from germline, CDR1 is SGHRS and CDR2 is YFSETQ. V dropped 4 bases and J dropped 2 bases, with 6 bases sitting between them. The CDR3 DNA reads as TGCGCCAGCAGCGAGGTGAACTATGGCTACACCTTC. Translating gives CASSEVNYGYTF.

The CDR3 sequence is CASSLTGGPEAFF. In DNA form, the CDR3 reads TGTGCCAGCAGCCTAACAGGGGGCCCTGAAGCTTTCTTT. This chain connects TRBV27 to TRBJ1-1, with TRBD1 identical over 9 bases. CDR3 size: 13 residues. CDR1 and CDR2 from the germline V gene are MNHEY and SMNVEV (reference sequence). V lost 6 bases and J lost 6; bases outside the gene matches: 5.

For the CDR3, the DNA is TGTGCCAGCAGCCACCTGGGGGACAGGGGGTTTTACTATGGCTACACCTTC. The encoded protein is CASSHLGDRGFYYGYTF. This sequence joins TRBV11-2 and TRBJ1-2, with 11 nucleotides matching TRBD1. CDR1 is SGHAT, CDR2 FQNNGV, per germline. The junction had 11 bases not matched to a gene; V was cut back by 5 bases and J by 3 bases. This CDR3 has 17 amino acids.

The rearrangement links TRBV5-4 to TRBJ2-3; TRBD1 is a possible D gene (6 bases). The CDR3 runs to 15 residues. The V gene lost 2 bases and the J gene lost 5 bases, with 15 bases spanning the gap. Germline-derived CDR1 and CDR2 are SGHNT and YYREEE (reference sequence). The CDR3 nucleotides read TGTGCCAGCAGCTTTCGGGACACCCTTCAAGATACGCAGTATTTT. Its translation is CASSFRDTLQDTQYF.

The CDR3 is CASSVTSGSTDTQYF. The CDR3 DNA reads TGTGCCAGTAGTGTGACTAGCGGGAGTACAGATACGCAGTATTTT. The V and J genes are TRBV19 and TRBJ2-3; TRBD2 matches 12 bases. The germline V gene has CDR1 LNHDA and CDR2 SQIVND (reference sequence). With V trimmed by 5 bases and J by 3 bases, 3 bases remained unmatched. The CDR3 has 15 amino acids.

This clone was seen a single time. J is TRBJ1-1 and V is TRBV19; TRBD1 agrees at 7 bases. In germline, CDR1 is LNHDA, CDR2 SQIVND (reference sequence). The CDR3 contains 14 residues. Trimming removed 5 bases from V and 7 bases from J; junction bases left unmatched: 10. The CDR3 nucleotides read TGTGCCAGTAGTCCCTTTAACGACAGGGATGAAGCTTTCTTT. It encodes CASSPFNDRDEAFF.

This sequence joins TRBV29-1 and TRBJ2-1, with 9 bases aligning to TRBD2. The CDR3 spans 14 residues. From germline, CDR1 is SQVTM and CDR2 ANQGSEA. Trimming took 1 base from V and 9 from J; bases not matched to a gene: 7. CDR3 loop: CSVEALGRGGEQFF. The DNA for the CDR3 is TGCAGCGTTGAAGCCCTCGGGCGGGGGGGTGAGCAGTTCTTC.